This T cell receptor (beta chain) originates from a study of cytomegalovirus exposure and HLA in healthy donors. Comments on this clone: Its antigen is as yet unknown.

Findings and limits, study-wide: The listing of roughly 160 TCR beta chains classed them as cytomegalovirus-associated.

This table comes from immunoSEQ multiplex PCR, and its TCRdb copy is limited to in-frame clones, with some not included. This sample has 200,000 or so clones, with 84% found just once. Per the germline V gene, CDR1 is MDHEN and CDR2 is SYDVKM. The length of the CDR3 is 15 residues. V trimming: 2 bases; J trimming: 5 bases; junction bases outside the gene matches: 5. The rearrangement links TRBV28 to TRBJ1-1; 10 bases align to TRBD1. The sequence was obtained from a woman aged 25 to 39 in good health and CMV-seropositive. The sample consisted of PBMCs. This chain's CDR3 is CASSLTGQGFTEAFF. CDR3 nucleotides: TGTGCCAGCAGTTTAACGGGACAGGGGTTTACTGAAGCTTTCTTT.